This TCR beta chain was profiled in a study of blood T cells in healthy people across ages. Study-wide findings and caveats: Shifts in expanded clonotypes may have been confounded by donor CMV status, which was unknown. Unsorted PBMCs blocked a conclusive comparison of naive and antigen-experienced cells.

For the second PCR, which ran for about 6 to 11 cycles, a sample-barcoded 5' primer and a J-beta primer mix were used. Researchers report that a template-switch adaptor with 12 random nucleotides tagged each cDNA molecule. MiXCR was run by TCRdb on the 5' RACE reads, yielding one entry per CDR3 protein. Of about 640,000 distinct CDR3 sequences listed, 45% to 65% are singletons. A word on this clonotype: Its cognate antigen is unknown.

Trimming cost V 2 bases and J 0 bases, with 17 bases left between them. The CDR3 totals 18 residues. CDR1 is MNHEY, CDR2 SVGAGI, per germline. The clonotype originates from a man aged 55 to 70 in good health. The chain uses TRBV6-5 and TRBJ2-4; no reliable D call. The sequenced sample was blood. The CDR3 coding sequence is TGTGCCAGCAGTTACGGCCCCGGCGGACCTTTAGCCAAAAACATTCAGTACTTC. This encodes CASSYGPGGPLAKNIQYF.